The T cell receptor (beta chain) under discussion was sequenced for a study of CD8+CD57+ T cells in acquired aplastic anemia. Study overall: The sorted CD4+ and CD8+ cells yielded an average approximately 3 ug of DNA.

Profiles of TCR beta VDJ and CDR3 were generated from a genomic DNA template. TCRdb reanalysed the reads using MiXCR and keeps one entry per CDR3 protein. The sample contains about 130,000 distinct CDR3 sequences, 41% of which appear only once. This clonotype was seen repeatedly, ten times or more. The antigen is not known. Whole-study results and caveats: Significance was not reached for CD8+ Simpson's diversity between patients and controls.

CDR3 length equals 17 residues. Per the germline V gene, CDR1 is MNHNY and CDR2 is SVGAGI (reference sequence). V dropped 2 bases and J dropped 0; count of bases not matched to a gene: 8. This clonotype originated in a human donor in good health, serving as a control. V gene TRBV6-6 combines with J gene TRBJ1-2, with 8 bases identical to TRBD1. Sequencing input: sorted CD4+, CD8+, or CD8+CD57+ T cells (not recorded which) from PBMCs. The CDR3 DNA is TGTGCCAGCAGTTACCCGCAGGTGACAGGGGCTAACTATGGCTACACCTTC. This codes for CASSYPQVTGANYGYTF.